This T cell receptor (beta chain) was sequenced in a study of blood T cells in healthy people across ages. Across the whole study: Using template switching, researchers captured about one barcoded beta molecule for each two T cells.

Trimming removed 5 bases at V and 3 bases at J, with 17 bases between. CDR3 length: 15 residues. CDR1 and CDR2 (germline): SGHTA, FQGNSA. Then a second PCR, running roughly 6 to 12 cycles, was carried out with a sample-barcoded 5' primer and a J-beta primer mix. Each CDR3 protein gets one entry after TCRdb re-called the 5' RACE reads with MiXCR. The sample has 450,000 to 650,000 distinct CDR3 sequences, 24% seen once. The sample was also linked to a second study, of T cells of mothers and their children.

The rearrangement links TRBV7-2 to TRBJ2-7; tentatively, D is TRBD1 (6 bases). The TCR originated in a boy aged 10-17 years in good health. Sequencing used blood. The CDR3 spells CASSLDRQALYEQYF. DNA of the CDR3: TGTGCCAGCAGCCTCGATCGACAGGCCCTCTACGAGCAGTACTTC.